These T cell receptor beta chains were read from a single sample in a study of cytomegalovirus exposure and HLA in healthy donors. Generated by immunoSEQ multiplex PCR, the TCRdb table keeps only in-frame clones and is missing some. The sample includes roughly 130,000 clones, approximately 61% seen only once; the top ten take roughly 1.5%. The sample was PBMCs. Every receptor here comes from a man under 40 in good health and CMV-seropositive. CDR3s include the opening cysteine and the closing phenylalanine or tryptophan. Each record gives: J gene, D gene, CDR3 length, V gene, clone size, CDR3 DNA, CDR3 protein. D genes are given only for firm matches. A row's size may be missing; if present it is once, few, many or a size class.

J gene: TRBJ2-7
D gene: .
CDR3 length: 13
V gene: TRBV5-1
clone size: few
CDR3 DNA: TGCGCCAGCAGCTTGGCGGAGTGGGGCGAGCAGTACTTC
CDR3 protein: CASSLAEWGEQYF

J gene: TRBJ2-7
D gene: TRBD2
CDR3 length: 14
V gene: TRBV5-6
clone size: .
CDR3 DNA: TGTGCCAGCAGCTTGGTCTCTAGCGGGTACGAGCAGTACTTC
CDR3 protein: CASSLVSSGYEQYF

J gene: TRBJ2-1
D gene: TRBD2
CDR3 length: 15
V gene: TRBV6-1
clone size: .
CDR3 DNA: TGTGCCAGCAGTTCCCTAGCGGTCTCCTACAATGAGCAGTTCTTC
CDR3 protein: CASSSLAVSYNEQFF

J gene: TRBJ2-3
D gene: TRBD2
CDR3 length: 14
V gene: TRBV2
clone size: .
CDR3 DNA: TGTGCCAGCAGCCAGCAAGCGGGAGGGGATACGCAGTATTTT
CDR3 protein: CASSQQAGGDTQYF

J gene: TRBJ2-5
D gene: .
CDR3 length: 14
V gene: TRBV7-9
clone size: .
CDR3 DNA: TGTGCCAGCAGCCTTGGTGGAGGCAGGCAGACCCAGTACTTC
CDR3 protein: CASSLGGGRQTQYF

J gene: TRBJ1-4
D gene: .
CDR3 length: 17
V gene: TRBV4-3
clone size: .
CDR3 DNA: TGCGCCAGCAGCCAAGATGTTGGAACAGCCAACGGTGAAAAACTGTTTTTT
CDR3 protein: CASSQDVGTANGEKLFF

J gene: TRBJ1-1
D gene: TRBD1
CDR3 length: 14
V gene: TRBV5-1
clone size: .
CDR3 DNA: TGTGCCAGCAGCTTGGACAGGTGGAACACTGAAGCTTTCTTT
CDR3 protein: CASSLDRWNTEAFF

J gene: TRBJ2-3
D gene: .
CDR3 length: 15
V gene: TRBV5-1
clone size: .
CDR3 DNA: TGCGCCAGCAGCACGTCCGGGGTTAGCACAGATACGCAGTATTTT
CDR3 protein: CASSTSGVSTDTQYF

J gene: TRBJ2-5
D gene: TRBD2
CDR3 length: 14
V gene: TRBV6-1
clone size: .
CDR3 DNA: TGTGCCAGCACGGGGGGTAGGCTAGCGGGACACATCGACTTC
CDR3 protein: CASTGGRLAGHIDF

J gene: TRBJ2-3
D gene: .
CDR3 length: 14
V gene: TRBV9
clone size: few
CDR3 DNA: TGTGCCAGCAGCAAATTGACTAGCACAGATACGCAGTATTTT
CDR3 protein: CASSKLTSTDTQYF

J gene: TRBJ2-5
D gene: .
CDR3 length: 15
V gene: TRBV11-2
clone size: .
CDR3 DNA: TGTGCCAGCAGCCCCGGGTCTATATTCCCAGAGACCCAGTACTTC
CDR3 protein: CASSPGSIFPETQYF

J gene: TRBJ1-4
D gene: TRBD1
CDR3 length: 18
V gene: TRBV7-9
clone size: .
CDR3 DNA: TGTGCCAGCACCTCAGGGACAGGGACCTTTGCAACTAATGAAAAACTGTTTTTT
CDR3 protein: CASTSGTGTFATNEKLFF

J gene: TRBJ2-7
D gene: .
CDR3 length: 16
V gene: TRBV10-3
clone size: few
CDR3 DNA: TGTGCCATCAGTCGAGGTCGGGTGGGGGCGAACCACGAGCAGTACTTC
CDR3 protein: CAISRGRVGANHEQYF

J gene: TRBJ2-3
D gene: .
CDR3 length: 15
V gene: TRBV29-1
clone size: .
CDR3 DNA: TGCAGCGTTGGTCTGGGACACGGCTTTGATGATACGCAGTATTTT
CDR3 protein: CSVGLGHGFDDTQYF

J gene: TRBJ2-5
D gene: TRBD1
CDR3 length: 14
V gene: TRBV2
clone size: .
CDR3 DNA: TGTGCCAGCAGAGCAGACAGGGGCCAAGAGACCCAGTACTTC
CDR3 protein: CASRADRGQETQYF

J gene: TRBJ1-5
D gene: .
CDR3 length: 14
V gene: TRBV9
clone size: once
CDR3 DNA: TGTGCCAGCAGCGGGGGTCGTGAGGGTCAGCCCCAGCATTTT
CDR3 protein: CASSGGREGQPQHF

J gene: TRBJ2-7
D gene: .
CDR3 length: 14
V gene: TRBV5-1
clone size: .
CDR3 DNA: TGCGCCAGCAGCTCGGAGGGCAGGGTGGGCGAGCAGTACTTC
CDR3 protein: CASSSEGRVGEQYF

J gene: TRBJ2-7
D gene: TRBD1
CDR3 length: 14
V gene: TRBV7-6
clone size: .
CDR3 DNA: TGTGCCAGCAGCAATCCGGGACAGGGTTACGAGCAGTACTTC
CDR3 protein: CASSNPGQGYEQYF

J gene: TRBJ2-2
D gene: TRBD2
CDR3 length: 17
V gene: TRBV7-2
clone size: .
CDR3 DNA: TGTGCCAGCAGGTTGACTAGCGGGAGGGAGTTTCCCGGGGAGCTGTTTTTT
CDR3 protein: CASRLTSGREFPGELFF

J gene: TRBJ2-3
D gene: TRBD1
CDR3 length: 15
V gene: TRBV7-6
clone size: .
CDR3 DNA: TGTGCCAGCAGCTCGCGACAGGGTCAGATGGATACGCAGTATTTT
CDR3 protein: CASSSRQGQMDTQYF

J gene: TRBJ2-7
D gene: TRBD2
CDR3 length: 15
V gene: TRBV4-3
clone size: .
CDR3 DNA: TGCGCCAGCAGCCCTACTAGCGGGAGGTCGTACGAGCAGTACTTC
CDR3 protein: CASSPTSGRSYEQYF

J gene: TRBJ2-7
D gene: .
CDR3 length: 13
V gene: TRBV7-9
clone size: .
CDR3 DNA: TGTGCCAGCACCTTCCAAGTCGGGGACGAGCAGTACTTC
CDR3 protein: CASTFQVGDEQYF

J gene: TRBJ2-3
D gene: .
CDR3 length: 18
V gene: TRBV5-1
clone size: .
CDR3 DNA: TGCGCCAGCAGCCGAAGTCTGCTGGCCCCAATCACCACAGATACGCAGTATTTT
CDR3 protein: CASSRSLLAPITTDTQYF

J gene: TRBJ2-1
D gene: TRBD1
CDR3 length: 14
V gene: TRBV6-1
clone size: .
CDR3 DNA: TGTGCCGTACAGGGGGGATGGTTTCACAATGAGCAGTTCTTC
CDR3 protein: CAVQGGWFHNEQFF

J gene: TRBJ2-7
D gene: .
CDR3 length: 14
V gene: TRBV7-9
clone size: .
CDR3 DNA: TGTGCCAGCAGCTTAGCGGGGGCAGACTACGAGCAGTACTTC
CDR3 protein: CASSLAGADYEQYF